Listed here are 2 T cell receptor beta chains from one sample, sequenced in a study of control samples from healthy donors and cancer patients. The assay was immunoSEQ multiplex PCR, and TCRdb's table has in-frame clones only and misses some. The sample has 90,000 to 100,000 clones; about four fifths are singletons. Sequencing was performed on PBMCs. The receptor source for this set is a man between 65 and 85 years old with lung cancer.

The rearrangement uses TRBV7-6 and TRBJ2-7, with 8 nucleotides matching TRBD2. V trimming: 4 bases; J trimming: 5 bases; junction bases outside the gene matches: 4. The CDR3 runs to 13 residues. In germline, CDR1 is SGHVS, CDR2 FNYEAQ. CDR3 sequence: CASSSTSVNEQYF. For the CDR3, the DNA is TGTGCCAGCAGCTCGACTAGCGTCAACGAGCAGTACTTC.

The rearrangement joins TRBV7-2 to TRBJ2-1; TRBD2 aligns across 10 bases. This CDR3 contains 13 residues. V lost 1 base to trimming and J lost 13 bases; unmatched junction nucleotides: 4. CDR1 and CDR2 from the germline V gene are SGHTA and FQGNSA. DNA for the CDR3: TGTGCCAGCAGCTTAGTGGGACTAGCGAACCAGTTCTTC. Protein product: CASSLVGLANQFF. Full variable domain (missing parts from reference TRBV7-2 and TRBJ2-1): GAGVSQSPSNKVTEKGKDVELRCDPISGHTALYWYRQSLGQGLEFLIYFQGNSAPDKSGLPSDRFSAERTGGSVSTLTIQRTQQEDSAVYLCASSLVGLANQFFGPGTRLTVL.